These 16 T cell receptor beta chains were all obtained from the same sample, sequenced in a study of blood T cell repertoires in COVID-19. Libraries were prepared by immunoSEQ multiplex PCR; TCRdb keeps only in-frame clonotypes and omits some of them. Among about 290,000 clones, roughly 86% were seen once, and the ten largest hold over 8.5%. The sequencing input was peripheral blood. These receptors all stem from a woman in her 30s with COVID-19, enrolled during active disease.

The genes are TRBV19 and TRBJ2-7; 10 bases map to TRBD2. Germline trimming cut 8 bases from V and 3 bases from J; bases unmatched to any gene: 4. Germline V gene lookup returns CDR1 LNHDA and CDR2 SQIVND (reference sequence). The CDR3 has 13 residues. Here the CDR3 reads CASALAGDYEQYF. The CDR3 nucleotides read TGTGCCAGTGCGCTAGCGGGGGACTACGAGCAGTACTTC. Using reference TRBV19 and TRBJ2-7 for the parts outside the CDR3, the full variable domain is DGGITQSPKYLFRKEGQNVTLSCEQNLNHDAMYWYRQDPGQGLRLIYYSQIVNDFQKGDIAEGYSVSREKKESFPLTVTSAQKNPTAFYLCASALAGDYEQYFGPGTRLTVT.

This clone was recorded a few times. The rearrangement joins TRBV5-1 to TRBJ2-2, with D unresolved. Germline V lookup: CDR1 SGHRS, CDR2 YFSETQ. The CDR3 sequence is 13 residues long. V lost 0 bases, J lost 4 bases, and 4 bases lay in between. The CDR3, as DNA: TGCGCCAGCAGCTTGGCCCGCACCGGGGAGCTGTTTTTT. This gives the protein CASSLARTGELFF.

This clone has only one observation. The V gene is TRBV7-9, the J gene TRBJ1-5; possibly TRBD1 for D (5 bases). The CDR3 spans 15 residues. Germline lookup yields CDR1 SEHNR and CDR2 FQNEAQ (reference sequence). Trimming took off 0 bases at V and 2 bases at J, with 8 bases between the two ends. The CDR3 region is CASSLAGDGNQPQHF. CDR3 DNA sequence: TGTGCCAGCAGCTTAGCAGGGGATGGCAATCAGCCCCAGCATTTT. The full variable domain, rest sourced from reference TRBV7-9 and TRBJ1-5, is DTGVSQNPRHKITKRGQNVTFRCDPISEHNRLYWYRQTLGQGPEFLTYFQNEAQLEKSRLLSDRFSAERPKGSFSTLEIQRTEQGDSAMYLCASSLAGDGNQPQHFGDGTRLSIL.

This clone was seen a single time. This chain joins TRBV11-3 and TRBJ2-2; possibly TRBD1 for D (6 bases). Germline CDR1 and CDR2: SGHNT and YENEEA. Trimming stripped 4 bases from V and 0 bases from J, with 15 bases between. The CDR3 covers 17 residues. CDR3 sequence: CASSSDPGEANTGELFF. The CDR3 nucleotides read TGTGCCAGCAGCTCCGACCCAGGGGAAGCGAACACCGGGGAGCTGTTTTTT.

The gene calls are TRBV6-5 and TRBJ1-5; 7 bases are a match to TRBD1. Germline CDR1 MNHEY, CDR2 SVGAGI. With V trimmed by 6 bases and J by 6 bases, 2 bases remained unmatched. The CDR3 is 12 residues long. CDR3 sequence reads: CASSDRVQPQHF. In DNA form, the CDR3 reads TGTGCCAGCAGCGACAGGGTTCAGCCCCAGCATTTT.

J is TRBJ2-1 and V is TRBV2; D is perhaps TRBD2 (6 bases). CDR3 length: 13 amino acids. The V and J ends lost 6 bases and 7 bases respectively, with 13 bases between them. Per the germline V gene, CDR1 is SNHLY and CDR2 is FYNNEI. This chain's CDR3 is CASRRGLGNEQFF. For the CDR3, the DNA is TGTGCCAGCAGACGGGGACTGGGGAATGAGCAGTTCTTC.

The rearrangement links TRBV5-6 to TRBJ1-6; perhaps TRBD1 as D (6 bases). The germline CDR1 and CDR2 sequences are SGHDT and YYEEEE. The CDR3 is 15 amino acids. Between the trimmed V and J ends, which lost 4 bases and 8 bases, there was a span of 16 bases. Here the CDR3 DNA reads TGTGCCAGCAGCACAAGGACAGCTATGTATTCACCCCTCCACTTT. Amino acids: CASSTRTAMYSPLHF. Supplemented by reference TRBV5-6 and TRBJ1-6, the full variable domain reads DAGVTQSPTHLIKTRGQQVTLRCSPKSGHDTVSWYQQALGQGPQFIFQYYEEEERQRGNFPDRFSGHQFPNYSSELNVNALLLGDSALYLCASSTRTAMYSPLHFGNGTRLTVT.

V gene TRBV7-5 combines with J gene TRBJ1-4; TRBD1 is the table's D call, not checked against the DNA. TRBV7-5 is a pseudogene. This CDR3 is 16 amino acids long. The CDR3 reads CVRSAGFGAYNEKLFF. The CDR3 nucleotides are TGTGTCAGAAGTGCAGGGTTTGGGGCATATAATGAAAAACTGTTTTTT.

The chain is built from TRBV29-1 and TRBJ2-2; TRBD1 matches at 10 bases. This CDR3 is 12 amino acids long. Losses at the gene ends were 6 bases for V and 5 bases for J; bases not matched to a gene: 0. CDR1 is SQVTM, CDR2 ANQGSEA, per germline. The CDR3 nucleotides read TGCAGCGTGGACAGGGGGACCGGGGAGCTGTTTTTT. This encodes CSVDRGTGELFF.

The V gene is TRBV3-1 (or the pseudogene TRBV3-2), the J gene TRBJ2-7; D unresolved. This CDR3 is built from 12 residues. Germline V lookup: CDR1 LGHDT, CDR2 YNNKEL (reference sequence). V was trimmed by 3 bases and J by 2 bases, leaving 5 bases between them. CDR3 nucleotide sequence: TGTGCCAGCAGCCATTCTACCTACGAGCAGTACTTC. This translates into CASSHSTYEQYF.

The chain carries TRBV2 and TRBJ2-7; 9 positions agree with TRBD2. The V gene end was trimmed by 5 bases and the J gene end by 0 bases; junction bases not matched to a gene: 5. Germline V gives CDR1 SNHLY, CDR2 FYNNEI. The CDR3 sequence is 15 residues long. The CDR3 region is CASSRLAASSYEQYF. In nucleotides, the CDR3 is TGTGCCAGCAGTAGACTAGCGGCAAGCTCCTACGAGCAGTACTTC.

This chain uses TRBV3-1 (or the pseudogene TRBV3-2) with TRBJ2-4; D not certain. CDR1 is LGHDT and CDR2 is YNNKEL in the germline V gene (reference sequence). Trimming took off 2 bases at V and 0 bases at J, with 5 bases between the two ends. CDR3 size: 14 residues. The chain's CDR3 is CASSQKLAKNIQYF. CDR3 in DNA: TGTGCCAGCAGCCAAAAACTAGCCAAAAACATTCAGTACTTC.

CDR3 DNA sequence: TGTGCCAGTAGTATTACTTCCAATCAGCCCCAGCATTTT. It is translated as CASSITSNQPQHF. This chain uses TRBV19 with TRBJ1-5; D remains unclear. The CDR3 consists of 13 residues. V lost 3 bases to trimming and J lost 3 bases, with 6 bases between them. Germline V gene data show CDR1 as LNHDA and CDR2 as SQIVND (reference sequence).

The genes are TRBV6-4 and TRBJ2-1, with D possibly being TRBD1 (5 bases). Germline CDR1 reads MRHNA; CDR2 reads SNTAGT. The CDR3 has 15 amino acids. Deletions cut 4 bases from V and 0 bases from J, with 10 bases between. CDR3 loop: CASSGQGGSYNEQFF. CDR3 coding DNA: TGTGCCAGCAGTGGGCAGGGCGGCTCCTACAATGAGCAGTTCTTC.

J is TRBJ2-3 and V is TRBV6-5; no clear D. V lost 4 bases, J lost 2 bases, and 16 bases lay in between. The CDR3 has 16 residues. Per the germline V gene, CDR1 is MNHEY and CDR2 is SVGAGI. For the CDR3, the DNA is TGTGCCAGCAGTTTAACTCCCTTAAGAACCACAGATACGCAGTATTTT. Residues: CASSLTPLRTTDTQYF.

The chain recombines TRBV6-1 with TRBJ1-2; tentative D call: TRBD1 (5 bases). V lost 1 base and J 7 bases, leaving 13 bases between the germline ends. The CDR3 contains 14 residues. Germline values: CDR1 MNHNS, CDR2 SASEGT. CDR3 sequence: CASSEGGLLSGYTF. CDR3 coding DNA: TGTGCCAGCAGTGAAGGGGGACTCTTGTCTGGCTACACCTTC.